These 22 T cell receptor beta chains share one sample of origin, sequenced in a study of beta chain features in type 1 diabetes. Study results and caveats: People with Type 1 diabetes carried modestly yet significantly shorter TCRB CDR3s in all four CD4+ subsets.

Reverse transcribing all isolated RNA meant expressed TCRB transcripts were sequenced. Clones were sequenced by immunoSEQ multiplex PCR, and TCRdb holds only the in-frame ones, with some missing. The repertoire has approximately 240,000 clones, about a sixth of them found once; the top ten carry 0.065% to 0.1%. No antigens are known for them. The specimen was naive CD4+ T cells from blood. The receptor set was obtained from a man aged 30-40 years with type 1 diabetes.

This clone was counted only a few times. The gene calls are TRBV9 and TRBJ2-1, with D hard to call. Deletions cut 4 bases from V and 0 bases from J, with 8 bases between. This CDR3 spans 14 amino acids. CDR1 is SGDLS and CDR2 is YYNGEE in the germline V gene. The CDR3 DNA follows: TGTGCCAGCAGCACCTTGGGCTCCTACAATGAGCAGTTCTTC. Translation: CASSTLGSYNEQFF.

This sequence joins TRBV6-5 and TRBJ1-1, with D unclear. The CDR3 is 11 residues long. The germline V and J ends were trimmed by 7 bases and 0 bases, with 3 bases remaining between them. Germline lookup yields CDR1 MNHEY and CDR2 SVGAGI. The CDR3 sequence: CASNMNTEAFF. The CDR3 region has the DNA TGTGCCAGCAATATGAACACTGAAGCTTTCTTT.

V gene TRBV7-2 combines with J gene TRBJ1-5; D is undetermined. In germline, CDR1 is SGHTA, CDR2 FQGNSA. This CDR3 has 15 amino acids. With 3 bases removed from V and 3 bases from J, the gap between germline ends came to 12 bases. CDR3 DNA sequence: TGTGCCAGCAGCTTTGGTCCGGGCCACAATCAGCCCCAGCATTTT. This sequence encodes CASSFGPGHNQPQHF.

V is TRBV18 and J is TRBJ2-5; D possibly uses TRBD1 or TRBD2 (6 bases each). Trimming removed 6 bases at V and 2 bases at J, with 10 bases between. The CDR3 extends over 13 amino acids. Germline lookup yields CDR1 KGHSH and CDR2 LQKENI. As DNA, the CDR3 is TGTGCCAGCTCGCGGGACACACAAGAGACCCAGTACTTC. Its translation: CASSRDTQETQYF.

For the CDR3, the DNA is TGTGCCTGGATGACTTTCTCCGGGACCGACTACGAGCAGTACTTC. Its translation is CAWMTFSGTDYEQYF. The rearrangement uses TRBV30 and TRBJ2-7; tentatively, D is TRBD1 or TRBD2 (5 bases each). The CDR3 totals 15 residues. Germline V gene sequence: CDR1 GTSNPN, CDR2 SVGIG (reference sequence). Trimming removed 4 bases from V and 3 bases from J, with 19 bases in between.

This clone was observed a handful of times. V usage is TRBV4-2 and J usage is TRBJ1-4; D may be TRBD1 (5 bases). The CDR3 is made up of 15 amino acids. Germline CDR1 is LGHNA and CDR2 is YNFKEQ. V was shortened by 5 bases and J by 8 bases, with 18 bases between the two germline ends. The chain's CDR3 is CASSSGQGLPEKLFF. The DNA for the CDR3 is TGTGCCAGCAGCTCCGGACAAGGGCTCCCGGAAAAACTGTTTTTT.

The CDR3 DNA reads as TGTGCCAGCAGCGTTACAGCCTTCGCAGGGACCCAGTACTTC. Its translation: CASSVTAFAGTQYF. The chain recombines TRBV14 with TRBJ2-5; D is unclear. The length of the CDR3 is 14 residues. Trimming removed 5 bases at V and 7 bases at J, with 17 bases between. CDR1 and CDR2 from the germline V gene are SGHDN and FVKESK. Looking up the rest from reference TRBV14 and TRBJ2-5 gives the full variable domain: EAGVTQFPSHSVIEKGQTVTLRCDPISGHDNLYWYRRVMGKEIKFLLHFVKESKQDESGMPNNRFLAERTGGTYSTLKVQPAELEDSGVYFCASSVTAFAGTQYFGPGTRLLVL.

This clone showed up just a few times. V gene TRBV4-1 combines with J gene TRBJ2-6, with TRBD1 matching over 11 bases. V lost 2 bases and J lost 0; bases outside the gene matches: 3. The germline V gene has CDR1 MGHRA and CDR2 YSYEKL. The CDR3 contains 18 residues. Written as DNA, the CDR3 is TGCGCCAGCAGCCAAAGGACAGGGGGCAACTCTGGGGCCAACGTCCTGACTTTC. Its translation is CASSQRTGGNSGANVLTF.

The sample holds a few counts of this clone. V and J are TRBV15 and TRBJ2-5; the match to TRBD2 covers 10 bases. V lost 2 bases, J lost 4 bases, and 4 bases stayed unmatched. The germline gives CDR1 LNHNV, CDR2 YYDKDF (reference sequence). CDR3 length equals 15 residues. The CDR3 sequence is CATSRQTSGRETQYF. The DNA for the CDR3 is TGTGCCACCAGCAGACAGACTAGCGGGCGAGAGACCCAGTACTTC.

This clone occurred a few times. The J gene is TRBJ1-5, the V gene TRBV16; maybe TRBD1 (6 bases). The ends were cut back, 5 bases at V and 7 bases at J, with 12 bases in the middle. The CDR3 consists of 13 residues. Germline CDR1 reads KGHSY; CDR2 reads FQNENV. Here the CDR3 DNA reads TGTGCCAGCAGCGCCTCAGGGGACCAGCCCCAGCATTTT. Its protein is CASSASGDQPQHF.

This clone was seen a handful of times. The V gene is TRBV7-8, the J gene TRBJ2-1; TRBD2 matches 11 bases. The CDR3 is made up of 16 amino acids. Germline values: CDR1 SGHVS, CDR2 FQNEAQ. The J segment lost 10 bases and the V segment lost 0 bases, leaving 8 bases of the junction unmatched. The CDR3 region is CASSLATSGTRGEQFF. The DNA of the CDR3 is TGTGCCAGCAGCTTAGCGACTAGCGGGACTAGAGGGGAGCAGTTCTTC.

This clone was detected only a few times. The same CDR3 can be traced to other DNA sequences in this sample. This chain joins TRBV29-1 and TRBJ1-2; D remains unclear. The CDR3 has 10 residues. Germline CDR1 and CDR2: SQVTM and ANQGSEA. V gave up 3 bases and J gave up 3 bases, with 2 bases separating them. The CDR3 nucleotides are TGCAGCGTTGACGACTATGGCTACACCTTC. Protein product: CSVDDYGYTF.

The chain employs TRBV9 and TRBJ1-1; the D gene is possibly TRBD1 (6 bases). The CDR3 totals 15 residues. Trimming pared 3 bases from V and 0 bases from J, leaving 12 bases between. CDR1 is SGDLS, CDR2 YYNGEE, per germline. The CDR3 DNA sequence: TGTGCCAGCAGCGAGCGGGGGGCTGTGAACACTGAAGCTTTCTTT. This codes for CASSERGAVNTEAFF.

This rearrangement joins TRBV20-1 to TRBJ2-1; TRBD2 is a possible D gene (5 bases). The CDR3 is 11 amino acids. Germline V CDR1 and CDR2: DFQATT, SNEGSKA (reference sequence). The ends were cut back, 6 bases at V and 4 bases at J, with 7 bases in the middle. CDR3 in amino acids: CSAGDYNEQFF. As DNA, the CDR3 is TGCAGTGCCGGGGATTACAATGAGCAGTTCTTC.

This clone showed up just a few times. The CDR3 region has the DNA TGCGCCAGCAGCCAAGGATTAACCTCTGGGGCCAACGTCCTGACTTTC. Its protein product is CASSQGLTSGANVLTF. The rearrangement joins TRBV4-1 to TRBJ2-6; D ambiguous. V was trimmed by 1 base and J by 0 bases, leaving 7 bases between them. This CDR3 has 16 amino acids. Germline CDR1 is MGHRA and CDR2 is YSYEKL.

This chain links TRBV7-2 with TRBJ2-1; 11 bases align to TRBD1. The CDR3 length is 16 residues. V dropped 4 bases and J dropped 8; count of bases not matched to a gene: 10. CDR1 is SGHTA and CDR2 is FQGNSA in the germline V gene. DNA for the CDR3: TGTGCCAGCAGCTCGGCCCGGGACAGGGGGATAGATGAGCAGTTCTTC. Encoded protein: CASSSARDRGIDEQFF.

This clone showed up just a few times. The genes are TRBV5-1 and TRBJ2-3, with D possibly being TRBD1 (6 bases). This CDR3 region has 14 residues. The V and J ends lost 3 bases and 4 bases respectively, with 12 bases between them. The germline gives CDR1 SGHRS, CDR2 YFSETQ. As DNA, the CDR3 is TGCGCCAGCAGCTCACAGACAGGTCCAGATACGCAGTATTTT. Protein sequence: CASSSQTGPDTQYF.

This clone showed up just a few times. This chain links TRBV15 with TRBJ2-7, with D possibly TRBD1 on 6 matching bases. V dropped 7 bases and J dropped 3 bases, with 13 bases sitting between them. Germline V gives CDR1 LNHNV, CDR2 YYDKDF (reference sequence). This CDR3 has 13 residues. CDR3 DNA sequence: TGTGCCACCAAGGCCGGGACAAGCTACGAGCAGTACTTC. Translation: CATKAGTSYEQYF.

The chain couples TRBV7-2 to TRBJ2-7; 7 bases are a match to TRBD1. From germline, CDR1 is SGHTA and CDR2 FQGNSA. The CDR3 is 15 amino acids. J gave up 0 bases and V 5 bases, and 7 bases lay outside the gene matches. CDR3 sequence: CASSRGTAISYEQYF. CDR3 sequence (DNA): TGTGCCAGCAGCCGAGGGACAGCGATCTCCTACGAGCAGTACTTC.

This clone was recorded a few times. The chain has TRBV4-1 and TRBJ1-4; possibly TRBD1 for D (5 bases). The germline V gene has CDR1 MGHRA and CDR2 YSYEKL. Trimming stripped 2 bases from V and 8 bases from J, with 21 bases between. This CDR3 is 17 amino acids long. The DNA of the CDR3 is TGCGCCAGCAGCCAACAGGCCGACGGGACTAGGGTGGAAAAACTGTTTTTT. Residues: CASSQQADGTRVEKLFF.

A note on this clone: At the DNA level, this CDR3 is encoded by other sequences in the same sample as well. This sequence joins TRBV25-1 and TRBJ2-5, with 7 bases identical to TRBD1. The trim removed 5 bases at V and 5 bases at J, leaving 11 bases unmatched. The CDR3 sequence is 15 residues long. CDR1 and CDR2 (germline): MGHDK, SYGVNS. CDR3 sequence reads: CASSLPTGLGETQYF. For the CDR3, the DNA is TGTGCCAGCAGTTTACCGACAGGGTTGGGGGAGACCCAGTACTTC.

This clone was counted only a few times. V and J are TRBV5-1 and TRBJ2-3; 8 nucleotides match TRBD2. This CDR3 contains 16 residues. CDR1 SGHRS and CDR2 YFSETQ come from the germline V gene. Trimming at V came to 0 bases and at J to 3 bases, leaving 6 bases not matched to a gene. CDR3 DNA sequence: TGCGCCAGCAGCTTGGGCGTGGCGGGAGGAACAGATACGCAGTATTTT. It encodes CASSLGVAGGTDTQYF.